These T cell receptor beta chains were read from a single sample in a study of shared clonotypes between healthy human individuals. Using immunoSEQ multiplex PCR, the repertoire was profiled, and TCRdb retains in-frame clones only, with some absent. The table records roughly 500,000 clones, 70% to 80% of them present only once. Material: PBMCs. These receptors originate from a woman aged 40 to 55 in good health. Some clones in this sample may be carry-over from other donors' samples. Each CDR3 is given without its conserved first and last residue. Fields, in order: V gene, CDR3 protein.

v_call: TRBV5-6; cdr3_aa: ASGEAGVWRETQY
v_call: TRBV9; cdr3_aa: ASSATLAGSTDTQY
v_call: TRBV11-2; cdr3_aa: ASSLVGSFWEAF
v_call: TRBV5-4; cdr3_aa: ASSPHAGGRREQY
v_call: TRBV2; cdr3_aa: ASSASGEGQPQH
v_call: TRBV6-5; cdr3_aa: ASSRTRGLSGELF
v_call: TRBV11-1; cdr3_aa: ASSSRQTYEQY
v_call: TRBV29-1; cdr3_aa: SGGGSNEKLF
v_call: TRBV7-3; cdr3_aa: ASSPRGGGELF
v_call: TRBV2; cdr3_aa: ASTYRGEKLF
v_call: TRBV5-4; cdr3_aa: ASSPGSPGRRAYGYT
v_call: TRBV28; cdr3_aa: ASTLPGQGYNQPQH
v_call: TRBV7-2; cdr3_aa: ASSRTGTGGEQY
v_call: TRBV9; cdr3_aa: ASSVSSGAPYEQY
v_call: TRBV6-6; cdr3_aa: ASSYRPGQSEAF
v_call: TRBV6-5; cdr3_aa: ASRPALGEAF
v_call: TRBV28; cdr3_aa: ASTPADGTDSYEQY
v_call: TRBV15; cdr3_aa: ATSREDGVTYNEQF
v_call: TRBV11-2; cdr3_aa: ASSLMRRNTEAF
v_call: TRBV28; cdr3_aa: ASSQGGYNEQF
v_call: TRBV7-3; cdr3_aa: ASSLAPTDTQY
v_call: TRBV20-1; cdr3_aa: SARLAYEQF
v_call: TRBV5-6; cdr3_aa: ASSLELADTQY
v_call: TRBV27; cdr3_aa: ASGDRGLWDEQF
v_call: TRBV4-3; cdr3_aa: ASSQTRQTGELF
v_call: TRBV4-1; cdr3_aa: ASSQGYYGYT
v_call: TRBV5-1; cdr3_aa: ASSLRGEGTGELF
v_call: TRBV10-1; cdr3_aa: ASSEGLAGKLGICEQY
v_call: TRBV5-1; cdr3_aa: ASSRFLEGTGELF
v_call: TRBV7-3; cdr3_aa: ASSRTANTEAF
v_call: TRBV4-2; cdr3_aa: ASSRLGGAAYEQY
v_call: TRBV4-3; cdr3_aa: ASSQDLRRAEQETQY
v_call: TRBV6-5; cdr3_aa: ASSYSPGSGANVLT
v_call: TRBV7-2; cdr3_aa: ASSFTQGYNYGYT
v_call: TRBV5-1; cdr3_aa: ASSSWNTEAF
v_call: TRBV4-3; cdr3_aa: ASSPGQGAGVGELF
v_call: TRBV7-9; cdr3_aa: ASSFGSGNTIY
v_call: TRBV29-1; cdr3_aa: SVEERGPGAST
v_call: TRBV4-2; cdr3_aa: ASSQDLSSNQPQH
v_call: TRBV5-1; cdr3_aa: ASSLAPGTAYEQY
v_call: TRBV18; cdr3_aa: ASSSGGGSTDTQY
v_call: TRBV19; cdr3_aa: ASSEGQGYNEQF
v_call: TRBV28; cdr3_aa: ASSSHRGQGISGANVLT
v_call: TRBV5-6; cdr3_aa: ASSFTGGPGYEQY
v_call: TRBV5-1; cdr3_aa: ASSLTGTGSNEKLF
v_call: TRBV4-3; cdr3_aa: ASSQDLSGGPPKTQY
v_call: TRBV7-6; cdr3_aa: ASSKTGTTYNEQF
v_call: TRBV19; cdr3_aa: ASSRTGERYEQY
v_call: TRBV29-1; cdr3_aa: SGGLNTEAF
v_call: TRBV13; cdr3_aa: ASSLFPSGSGDTQY
v_call: TRBV7-6; cdr3_aa: ASSLVLAGPGTQY
v_call: TRBV30; cdr3_aa: AGGQLDYGYT
v_call: TRBV7-8; cdr3_aa: ASSLVGHNYGYT
v_call: TRBV4-3; cdr3_aa: ASSPAWQGMDTQY
v_call: TRBV7-2; cdr3_aa: ASSPRLGNQPQH